The text below deals with one TCR beta chain. With 4 bases removed from V and 2 bases from J, the gap between germline ends came to 15 bases. Germline V CDR1 and CDR2: SGHKS, YYEKEE (reference sequence). This CDR3 has 16 amino acids. Cohort placement rested on clinical history that participants reported themselves. Up to 2 weeks before entering the study, exposed participants had met a COVID-19 case. Original analysis: The assay estimated nucleated cells by amplifying reference gene primers. Assay used: immunoSEQ multiplex PCR; TCRdb lists only in-frame clones, some missing. V, J and clone size were drawn from that table, and D and trimming were deduced from the DNA. Found here are under 250,000 clones, around four fifths of them singletons; the top ten hold less than 4%. This entry is derived from a study of blood T cell repertoires in COVID-19. Across the study: Sources were T cells, B-cell-depleted T cells, or PBMCs; the material itself was cDNA or gDNA.

This receptor was taken from a woman aged 40 to 50 who had been exposed to COVID-19. Sequenced input: PBMCs or T cells enriched from blood (not recorded which). J is TRBJ1-4 and V is TRBV5-5, with D perhaps TRBD1 (6 bases). The CDR3 DNA reads as TGTGCCAGCAGCCGAGGGCCGGGGGGCACTAATGAAAAACTGTTTTTT. The encoded protein is CASSRGPGGTNEKLFF.